Here is one TCR beta chain with its context. The CDR3 runs to 19 residues. The germline CDR1 and CDR2 sequences are LNHNV and YYDKDF (reference sequence). V dropped 0 bases and J dropped 0 bases, with 18 bases sitting between them. These data come from a study of blood T cell repertoires in COVID-19. Whole-study context: Some COVID-19 samples were acute and others convalescent; all came from the United States, Italy and Spain. Nucleic acid was either cDNA or gDNA, and it came from T cells, B-cell-depleted T cells, or PBMCs.

Per the original methods: Reference gene primer amplification in the assay estimated nucleated cell counts. The table came from immunoSEQ multiplex PCR; TCRdb's copy has only in-frame clones and leaves some out. V and J calls and clone size are those listed in that table; D and trimming were worked out from the DNA. The sample records 250,000 to 350,000 clones, around 87% being singletons. The chain has TRBV15 and TRBJ1-5; D may be TRBD1 (6 bases). Sequencing used peripheral blood. The sequence derives from a woman aged 50 to 60 who had recovered from COVID-19. The chain's CDR3 is CATSRDRSGAQYSNQPQHF. The CDR3 DNA is TGTGCCACCAGCAGAGATCGGTCAGGGGCTCAATATAGCAATCAGCCCCAGCATTTT.